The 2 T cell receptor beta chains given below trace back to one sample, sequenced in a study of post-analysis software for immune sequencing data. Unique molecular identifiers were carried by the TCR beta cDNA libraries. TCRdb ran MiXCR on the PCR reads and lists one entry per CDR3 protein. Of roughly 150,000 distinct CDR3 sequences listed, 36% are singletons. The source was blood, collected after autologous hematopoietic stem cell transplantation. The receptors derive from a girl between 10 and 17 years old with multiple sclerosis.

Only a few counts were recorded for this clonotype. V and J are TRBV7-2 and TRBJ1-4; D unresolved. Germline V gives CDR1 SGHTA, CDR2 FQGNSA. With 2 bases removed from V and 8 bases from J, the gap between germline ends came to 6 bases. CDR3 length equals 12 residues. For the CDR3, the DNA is TGTGCCAGCAGCTTAATAGGGGAAAAACTGTTTTTT. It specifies CASSLIGEKLFF.

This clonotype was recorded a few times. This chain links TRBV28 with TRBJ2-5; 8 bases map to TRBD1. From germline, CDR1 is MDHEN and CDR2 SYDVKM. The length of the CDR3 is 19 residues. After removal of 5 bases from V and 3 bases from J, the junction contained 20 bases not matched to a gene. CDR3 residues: CASSPWWFRVQGQEETQYF. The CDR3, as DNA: TGTGCCAGCAGTCCCTGGTGGTTTAGGGTGCAGGGACAGGAAGAGACCCAGTACTTC.